The 27 T cell receptor beta chains presented below share a single source sample, sequenced in a study of cytomegalovirus exposure and HLA in healthy donors (dated by TCRdb to 2016 to 2017). Library construction relied on the immunoSEQ multiplex PCR assay. The source is immuneACCESS, and TCRdb retained only in-frame sequences with V and J called. Part of the clones is not carried over; for the studies checked, unresolved V genes explain less than half of this, and the remainder is unexplained. This sample gives over 100,000 clones in total; 75% to 90% of them show up just once. The ten largest account for 1% to 1.5% of the sample. The sequenced material came from PBMCs. Source of these receptors: a woman aged 18-30 years in good health and CMV-seronegative.

Written as DNA, the CDR3 is TGTGCCAGCAGCCCCGGGACAGGGGGCTACGAGCAGTACTTC. It is translated as CASSPGTGGYEQYF. The J gene is TRBJ2-7, the V gene TRBV7-9; 11 nucleotides agree with TRBD1. Per germline, CDR1 SEHNR and CDR2 FQNEAQ (reference sequence). Trimming took 5 bases from V and 3 from J; bases not matched to a gene: 3. The CDR3 is made up of 14 amino acids.

The chain carries TRBV20-1 and TRBJ1-4, with TRBD1 as a possible D gene (6 bases). Trimming removed 6 bases from V and 15 bases from J, with 14 bases in between. This CDR3 spans 10 amino acids. Germline CDR1 DFQATT, CDR2 SNEGSKA (reference sequence). The CDR3 sequence is CSALEGVLFF. The CDR3 DNA follows: TGCAGTGCGCTAGAGGGGGTCTTGTTTTTT.

This chain joins TRBV7-9 and TRBJ1-3; D gene uncertain. The CDR3 is made up of 13 amino acids. Trimming pared 5 bases from V and 0 bases from J, leaving 5 bases between. Germline V gene sequence: CDR1 SEHNR, CDR2 FQNEAQ (reference sequence). In DNA, the CDR3 is TGTGCCAGCAGCCTAATCTCTGGAAACACCATATATTTT. Its translation is CASSLISGNTIYF. Looking up the rest from reference TRBV7-9 and TRBJ1-3 gives the full variable domain: DTGVSQNPRHKITKRGQNVTFRCDPISEHNRLYWYRQTLGQGPEFLTYFQNEAQLEKSRLLSDRFSAERPKGSFSTLEIQRTEQGDSAMYLCASSLISGNTIYFGEGSWLTVV.

The V gene is TRBV10-3, the J gene TRBJ1-5, with 8 positions matching TRBD1. After removal of 4 bases from V and 1 base from J, the junction contained 3 bases not matched to a gene. Germline V gene lookup returns CDR1 ENHRY and CDR2 SYGVKD. The CDR3 contains 15 residues. The CDR3 DNA reads TGTGCCATCAGTGCGACAGGGGCCAGCAATCAGCCCCAGCATTTT. Its translation is CAISATGASNQPQHF.

The rearrangement joins TRBV7-9 to TRBJ1-1; 10 nucleotides agree with TRBD1. CDR3 size: 16 residues. Per germline, CDR1 SEHNR and CDR2 FQNEAQ (reference sequence). V lost 1 base, J lost 11 bases, and 13 bases stayed unmatched. CDR3 sequence (DNA): TGTGCCAGCAGCTTAGGGCCGGGACAGGGGAAAGAAAAGGCTTTCTTT. This codes for CASSLGPGQGKEKAFF. The whole variable domain, filled in from reference TRBV7-9 and TRBJ1-1, reads DTGVSQNPRHKITKRGQNVTFRCDPISEHNRLYWYRQTLGQGPEFLTYFQNEAQLEKSRLLSDRFSAERPKGSFSTLEIQRTEQGDSAMYLCASSLGPGQGKEKAFFGQGTRLTVV.

Only a few counts were recorded for this clone. The chain links TRBV7-2 to TRBJ2-7; a possible D gene is TRBD2 (5 bases). The V gene lost 4 bases and the J gene lost 7 bases, with 20 bases spanning the gap. The germline V gene encodes CDR1 SGHTA and CDR2 FQGNSA. The CDR3 extends over 15 amino acids. CDR3 loop: CASSYSSGPTGEQYF. CDR3 bases: TGTGCCAGCAGCTATAGCTCCGGGCCGACGGGGGAGCAGTACTTC.

The chain recombines TRBV4-2 with TRBJ2-2; 9 bases match TRBD1. After removal of 3 bases from V and 3 bases from J, the junction contained 5 bases not matched to a gene. Germline values: CDR1 LGHNA, CDR2 YNFKEQ. This CDR3 region has 16 residues. In nucleotides, the CDR3 is TGTGCCAGCAGCCAGGGACAGGGTATCGACACCGGGGAGCTGTTTTTT. It yields the protein CASSQGQGIDTGELFF.

The chain couples TRBV6-5 to TRBJ1-1, with D unclear. The CDR3 length is 11 residues. In germline, CDR1 is MNHEY, CDR2 SVGAGI. V shed 8 bases and J shed 4 bases, with 8 bases lying between them. CDR3 nucleotides: TGTGCCAGCGTCGCGGGCACTGAAGCTTTCTTT. The encoded protein is CASVAGTEAFF.

The chain employs TRBV5-4 and TRBJ2-1, with TRBD2 matching 8 bases. V shed 2 bases and J 0 bases; nucleotides not matched to a gene: 13. Germline lookup yields CDR1 SGHNT and CDR2 YYREEE (reference sequence). There are 19 residues in the CDR3. For the CDR3, the DNA is TGTGCCAGCAGCTTTGGCGGGGCTAGCGGGCAGAGCTCCTACAATGAGCAGTTCTTC. The encoded protein is CASSFGGASGQSSYNEQFF. The entire variable domain, with the rest obtained from reference TRBV5-4 and TRBJ2-1, is as follows: ETGVTQSPTHLIKTRGQQVTLRCSSQSGHNTVSWYQQALGQGPQFIFQYYREEENGRGNFPPRFSGLQFPNYSSELNVNALELDDSALYLCASSFGGASGQSSYNEQFFGPGTRLTVL.

V gene TRBV19 combines with J gene TRBJ1-1; D not certain. CDR1 is LNHDA and CDR2 is SQIVND in the germline V gene (reference sequence). This CDR3 has 12 residues. V gave up 3 bases and J gave up 5 bases, with 7 bases separating them. The DNA for the CDR3 is TGTGCCAGTAGTATCACAATGACTGAAGCTTTCTTT. It is translated as CASSITMTEAFF. The whole variable domain, remainder taken from reference TRBV19 and TRBJ1-1, is DGGITQSPKYLFRKEGQNVTLSCEQNLNHDAMYWYRQDPGQGLRLIYYSQIVNDFQKGDIAEGYSVSREKKESFPLTVTSAQKNPTAFYLCASSITMTEAFFGQGTRLTVV.

This chain joins TRBV9 and TRBJ2-3; 15 nucleotides align to TRBD2. CDR1 is SGDLS and CDR2 is YYNGEE in the germline V gene. Trimming removed 0 bases from V and 4 bases from J; junction bases left unmatched: 6. This CDR3 is built from 18 residues. CDR3 coding DNA: TGTGCCAGCAGCGTAGGACCGGGACTAGCGGGGGGAGCAGATACGCAGTATTTT. Protein sequence: CASSVGPGLAGGADTQYF.

Note on this clone: One end of the junction fails to match germline, which may point to a read error. The V call is TRBV7-7, the J call TRBJ2-2; TRBD1 matches 7 bases. Per the germline V gene, CDR1 is SSHAT and CDR2 is FNYEAQ (reference sequence). This CDR3 contains 14 residues. This CDR3 reads CASSLDRDFGELFF. Here the CDR3 DNA reads TGTGCTAGCAGCTTAGACAGGGATTTCGGGGAGCTGTTTTTT.

This chain uses TRBV27 with TRBJ1-5, with unresolved D. The CDR3 runs to 14 residues. The germline V gene has CDR1 MNHEY and CDR2 SMNVEV (reference sequence). V lost 7 bases and J lost 1, with 11 bases in between. CDR3 DNA: TGTGCCAGCAACCCAGGCTTGAGCAATCAGCCCCAGCATTTT. It is translated as CASNPGLSNQPQHF.

The chain joins TRBV11-2 to TRBJ2-4; the match to TRBD1 covers 7 bases. V lost 5 bases and J lost 3; bases outside the gene matches: 16. Germline-derived CDR1 and CDR2 are SGHAT and FQNNGV. The CDR3 length is 18 residues. DNA for the CDR3: TGTGCCAGCAGCCGAATCCCGACAGGGTATGGTGGCAAAAACATTCAGTACTTC. Protein product: CASSRIPTGYGGKNIQYF.

This clone was seen a single time. The V call is TRBV6-5, the J call TRBJ2-5, with D possibly matching TRBD1 (6 bases). The germline V and J ends were trimmed by 7 bases and 2 bases, with 8 bases remaining between them. This CDR3 spans 12 amino acids. The germline V gene has CDR1 MNHEY and CDR2 SVGAGI. As DNA, the CDR3 is TGTGCCAGCACCGGACAGCAAGAGACCCAGTACTTC. As protein: CASTGQQETQYF.

This rearrangement joins TRBV10-2 to TRBJ1-1; D is perhaps TRBD1 (5 bases). Per germline, CDR1 WSHSY and CDR2 SAAADI. The CDR3 totals 13 residues. V lost 6 bases and J lost 0, with 8 bases in between. CDR3 in amino acids: CASRGQMNTEAFF. The CDR3 DNA is TGCGCCAGCAGGGGGCAGATGAACACTGAAGCTTTCTTT.

V is TRBV5-1 and J is TRBJ2-5; possibly TRBD2 for D (6 bases). The CDR3 runs 14 residues. V gave up 2 bases and J gave up 3 bases, with 11 bases separating them. The germline V gene has CDR1 SGHRS and CDR2 YFSETQ. As DNA, the CDR3 is TGCGCCAGCAGCTTCCGGTCGGGAGAAGAGACCCAGTACTTC. Its protein product is CASSFRSGEETQYF.

The rearrangement joins TRBV27 to TRBJ1-2; 8 positions agree with TRBD1. Trimming at V came to 4 bases and at J to 6 bases, leaving 13 bases not matched to a gene. CDR3 size: 16 residues. The germline V gene encodes CDR1 MNHEY and CDR2 SMNVEV (reference sequence). The CDR3 here is CASSSNSPGDRHGYTF. The DNA for the CDR3 is TGTGCCAGCAGTTCTAACAGCCCCGGGGACAGGCATGGCTACACCTTC.

This clone showed up just once. The chain joins TRBV7-9 to TRBJ1-2, with TRBD1 matching 9 bases. The CDR3 consists of 15 residues. V lost 4 bases, J lost 1 base, and 4 bases stayed unmatched. The germline CDR1 and CDR2 sequences are SEHNR and FQNEAQ (reference sequence). CDR3 region: CASSSGQGLNYGYTF. The CDR3 coding sequence is TGTGCCAGCAGCTCGGGACAGGGCCTTAACTATGGCTACACCTTC.

The chain employs TRBV5-1 and TRBJ2-7; 9 bases line up with TRBD1. Germline V gene data show CDR1 as SGHRS and CDR2 as YFSETQ. The V gene end was trimmed by 1 base and the J gene end by 2 bases; junction bases not matched to a gene: 16. The CDR3 contains 19 residues. This CDR3 is CASSLSLRDRDPLAYEQYF. DNA of the CDR3: TGCGCCAGCAGCTTGTCGTTACGGGACAGGGACCCCTTAGCCTACGAGCAGTACTTC. Full variable domain (remainder filled in from reference TRBV5-1 and TRBJ2-7): KAGVTQTPRYLIKTRGQQVTLSCSPISGHRSVSWYQQTPGQGLQFLFEYFSETQRNKGNFPGRFSGRQFSNSRSEMNVSTLELGDSALYLCASSLSLRDRDPLAYEQYFGPGTRLTVT.

The rearrangement joins TRBV29-1 to TRBJ2-3, with D possibly TRBD2 on 5 matching bases. In germline, CDR1 is SQVTM, CDR2 ANQGSEA. The ends were cut back, 7 bases at V and 4 bases at J, with 15 bases in the middle. This CDR3 spans 13 amino acids. CDR3 region: CSAPEGAADTQYF. The DNA for the CDR3 is TGCAGCGCTCCTGAGGGTGCAGCAGATACGCAGTATTTT.

With respect to this clone: A read error may produce the germline difference seen at one junction end. V is TRBV5-1 and J is TRBJ1-1; no clear D gene. This CDR3 spans 13 amino acids. CDR1 and CDR2 (germline): SGHRS, YFSETQ. This CDR3 reads CANSSELISEAFF. The CDR3 region has the DNA TGCGCCAACAGCTCCGAACTAATTTCTGAAGCTTTCTTT.

The chain has TRBV29-1 and TRBJ1-2; D may be TRBD1 (6 bases). V shed 2 bases and J shed 2 bases, with 9 bases lying between them. The CDR3 consists of 13 residues. Germline V lookup: CDR1 SQVTM, CDR2 ANQGSEA. The CDR3 region has the DNA TGCAGCGTTGAAAAGACAGGAAACTATGGCTACACCTTC. Amino acids: CSVEKTGNYGYTF.

The chain links TRBV6-1 to TRBJ2-3; no firm D call. CDR1 and CDR2 from the germline V gene are MNHNS and SASEGT. The length of the CDR3 is 13 residues. V was clipped by 8 bases and J by 6 bases, with 15 bases between them. CDR3: CASVPGTQDTQYF. The CDR3 nucleotides are TGTGCCAGCGTACCCGGCACACAGGATACGCAGTATTTT.

The chain recombines TRBV5-1 with TRBJ1-1; tentatively, D is TRBD1 (6 bases). The CDR3 consists of 15 residues. The germline gives CDR1 SGHRS, CDR2 YFSETQ. Trimming cost V 0 bases and J 3 bases, with 12 bases left between them. CDR3 sequence reads: CASSLAFGGYTEAFF. The CDR3 DNA is TGCGCCAGCAGCTTGGCTTTTGGGGGCTACACTGAAGCTTTCTTT. Full variable domain (remainder filled in from reference TRBV5-1 and TRBJ1-1): KAGVTQTPRYLIKTRGQQVTLSCSPISGHRSVSWYQQTPGQGLQFLFEYFSETQRNKGNFPGRFSGRQFSNSRSEMNVSTLELGDSALYLCASSLAFGGYTEAFFGQGTRLTVV.

V gene TRBV9 combines with J gene TRBJ1-3; D ambiguous. This CDR3 spans 14 amino acids. From germline, CDR1 is SGDLS and CDR2 YYNGEE. Between the trimmed V and J ends, which lost 3 bases and 2 bases, there was a span of 9 bases. This chain's CDR3 is CASSGEGAGNTIYF. The DNA for the CDR3 is TGTGCCAGCAGCGGGGAGGGAGCTGGAAACACCATATATTTT.

The V call is TRBV11-2, the J call TRBJ2-7; tentative D call: TRBD2 (5 bases). This CDR3 region has 13 residues. The ends were cut back, 3 bases at V and 4 bases at J, with 10 bases in the middle. Germline V lookup: CDR1 SGHAT, CDR2 FQNNGV. CDR3 residues: CASSFRRGYEQYF. The DNA for the CDR3 is TGTGCCAGCAGCTTTCGCAGAGGGTACGAGCAGTACTTC.